Listed below are T cell receptor beta chains from one sample, sequenced in a study of blood T cell repertoires in COVID-19. TCRdb keeps only in-frame clones here, not all; method: immunoSEQ multiplex PCR. The sample holds some 210,000 clones, about 90% seen once. The specimen was peripheral blood. The origin of the receptors is a young man with acute or convalescent COVID-19. Both conserved end residues are part of each CDR3. D genes are given only for firm matches. Clone size is not always given. Where it is, it says once, few, many or a class for expanded clones.

clone_size	v_call	j_call	d_call	cdr3_aa	cdr3_nt
NA	TRBV5-1	TRBJ1-4	NA	CASSLQFATNEKLFF	TGCGCCAGCAGCTTGCAGTTTGCAACTAATGAAAAACTGTTTTTT
NA	TRBV5-1	TRBJ1-5	TRBD1	CASSAGQGAEPQHF	TGCGCCAGCAGCGCGGGACAGGGGGCCGAGCCCCAGCATTTT
NA	TRBV5-1	TRBJ1-3	TRBD1	CASSSDRETSGNTIYF	TGCGCCAGCAGCTCCGACAGGGAAACCTCTGGAAACACCATATATTTT
NA	TRBV10-2	TRBJ2-1	TRBD2	CASSESLRGAYNEQFF	TGCGCCAGCAGTGAGTCCTTGCGGGGGGCCTACAATGAGCAGTTCTTC
once	TRBV21-1	TRBJ2-3	NA	CASRGDTQYF	TGTGCCAGTAGGGGAGATACGCAGTATTTT
NA	TRBV28	TRBJ1-2	TRBD1	CASSFRQGYYGYTF	TGTGCCAGCAGTTTTCGACAGGGATACTATGGCTACACCTTC
few	TRBV2	TRBJ1-2	TRBD1	CASSRTGVGYGYTF	TGTGCCAGCAGTAGGACAGGGGTTGGCTATGGCTACACCTTC
NA	TRBV5-1	TRBJ1-1	NA	CASSRLGGTEAFF	TGCGCCAGCAGCCGACTCGGGGGCACTGAAGCTTTCTTT
NA	TRBV25-1	TRBJ2-5	NA	CASSEELGETQYF	TGTGCCAGCAGTGAAGAGCTAGGAGAGACCCAGTACTTC
once	TRBV19	TRBJ2-5	NA	CASTTTAGAKETQYF	TGTGCCAGTACCACCACGGCGGGGGCAAAGGAGACCCAGTACTTC
once	TRBV10-1	TRBJ2-3	TRBD2	CASSETPGLAADTQYF	TGCGCCAGCAGTGAGACGCCGGGACTAGCGGCGGATACGCAGTATTTT
NA	TRBV6-5	TRBJ2-3	TRBD2	CATKREGTDTQYF	TGTGCCACCAAGCGGGAGGGAACAGATACGCAGTATTTT
NA	TRBV5-4	TRBJ1-2	TRBD1	CASSPWTQGGGYTF	TGTGCCAGCAGCCCGTGGACCCAGGGGGGCGGCTACACCTTC
NA	TRBV28	TRBJ1-5	TRBD1	CASRIGQAYQPQHF	TGTGCCAGCAGAATTGGACAGGCCTATCAGCCCCAGCATTTT
once	TRBV7-8	TRBJ2-7	NA	CASSLASTSSPYEQYF	TGTGCCAGCAGCTTAGCGAGCACGTCGAGCCCCTACGAGCAGTACTTC
NA	TRBV10-3	TRBJ2-7	TRBD1	CAISGPQGDRGRSRRYEQYF	TGTGCCATCAGCGGACCACAGGGGGACAGGGGGCGCTCTAGGCGATACGAGCAGTACTTC
NA	TRBV27	TRBJ2-2	NA	CASSLYYNTGELFF	TGTGCCAGCAGTCTCTACTATAACACCGGGGAGCTGTTTTTT
NA	TRBV7-9	TRBJ1-4	NA	CASSPGSSDEKLFF	TGTGCCAGCAGCCCAGGAAGTTCTGATGAAAAACTGTTTTTT
NA	TRBV19	TRBJ1-1	TRBD1	CASSTRTGAHTEAFF	TGTGCCAGTAGTACCCGGACAGGGGCACACACTGAAGCTTTCTTT
NA	TRBV7-3	TRBJ2-3	NA	CASSLTGESQYF	TGTGCCAGCAGCTTAACTGGGGAGTCGCAGTATTTT
NA	TRBV6-5	TRBJ2-5	TRBD1	CASTRPRQGPETQYF	TGTGCCAGCACCAGACCACGACAGGGTCCGGAGACCCAGTACTTC
NA	TRBV4-1	TRBJ1-4	TRBD1	CASSHEGQGREKLFF	TGCGCCAGCAGCCATGAGGGACAGGGCAGGGAAAAACTGTTTTTT
NA	TRBV30	TRBJ2-2	NA	CAWSRNTGELFF	TGTGCCTGGAGCAGGAACACCGGGGAGCTGTTTTTT
NA	TRBV5-1	TRBJ2-5	NA	CASSLGPQGSGETQYF	TGCGCCAGCAGCTTGGGCCCCCAGGGATCGGGAGAGACCCAGTACTTC
NA	TRBV5-4	TRBJ2-1	TRBD1	CASSLGGQRKNEQFF	TGTGCCAGCAGCTTGGGGGGACAGAGAAAAAATGAGCAGTTCTTC
NA	TRBV6-5	TRBJ1-1	NA	CASSYLDRSNTEAFF	TGTGCCAGCAGTTACCTCGACAGAAGCAACACTGAAGCTTTCTTT
NA	TRBV24-1	TRBJ2-1	TRBD1	CATSDLHRGYEQFF	TGTGCCACCAGTGATTTGCACAGGGGCTATGAGCAGTTCTTC
NA	TRBV6-6	TRBJ1-3	TRBD1	CASIPQGSSGNTIYF	TGTGCCAGCATCCCACAGGGGAGCTCTGGAAACACCATATATTTT
NA	TRBV11-3	TRBJ2-3	NA	CASSPDSLSTDTQYF	TGTGCCAGCAGCCCCGACAGTCTTAGCACAGATACGCAGTATTTT
NA	TRBV6-2/TRBV6-3	TRBJ2-4	TRBD1	CASSRDRGVLAKNIQYF	TGTGCCAGCAGTAGGGACAGGGGGGTTTTAGCCAAAAACATTCAGTACTTC
NA	TRBV4-1	TRBJ2-3	NA	CASSEGVSTDTQYF	TGCGCCAGCAGCGAGGGGGTCAGCACAGATACGCAGTATTTT
NA	TRBV14	TRBJ1-4	NA	CASSQDLRTDRNEKLFF	TGTGCCAGCAGCCAAGATCTCAGGACAGACAGGAATGAAAAACTGTTTTTT
NA	TRBV10-2	TRBJ2-1	TRBD2	CASRAAGPYNEQFF	TGCGCCAGCAGGGCAGCGGGACCTTACAATGAGCAGTTCTTC
NA	TRBV14	TRBJ2-3	NA	CASSQVGGSPADTQYF	TGTGCCAGCAGCCAAGTCGGAGGGAGCCCCGCAGATACGCAGTATTTT
NA	TRBV2	TRBJ1-2	TRBD1	CASTASGTGGYGYTF	TGTGCCAGCACCGCGTCCGGGACAGGGGGCTATGGCTACACCTTC
medium-sized	TRBV18	TRBJ1-1	TRBD1	CASSPNAYLTGRDTEAFF	TGTGCCAGCTCACCCAACGCCTACCTGACAGGGCGCGACACTGAAGCTTTCTTT
NA	TRBV19	TRBJ1-2	NA	CASSIGRRTYGYTF	TGTGCCAGTAGTATTGGGAGGCGGACCTATGGCTACACCTTC
NA	TRBV5-1	TRBJ2-7	TRBD1	CASSLGDRGYEQYF	TGCGCCAGCAGCTTGGGGGACAGGGGCTACGAGCAGTACTTC
NA	TRBV29-1	TRBJ1-2	TRBD1	CSVGTGGNYGYTF	TGCAGCGTTGGGACAGGGGGTAACTATGGCTACACCTTC
NA	TRBV15	TRBJ2-7	NA	CATSRDLHYGGDEQYF	TGTGCCACCAGCAGAGATCTGCATTACGGAGGGGACGAGCAGTACTTC
NA	TRBV2	TRBJ1-1	NA	CASGPRGEAEAFF	TGTGCCAGCGGTCCTCGGGGGGAGGCTGAAGCTTTCTTT
NA	TRBV9	TRBJ1-6	NA	CASSVAGPGDSPLHF	TGTGCCAGCAGCGTAGCAGGGCCGGGCGATTCACCCCTCCACTTT
NA	TRBV19	TRBJ1-2	TRBD1	CASTLDRGTFGYTF	TGTGCCAGTACCTTGGACAGGGGAACCTTTGGCTACACCTTC
once	TRBV3-1/TRBV3-2	TRBJ2-1	TRBD2	CASFPGGSFNEQFF	TGTGCCAGCTTCCCCGGCGGGAGTTTCAATGAGCAGTTCTTC
once	TRBV19	TRBJ1-5	NA	CASNIIARANQPQHF	TGTGCCAGTAATATAATAGCCAGGGCTAATCAGCCCCAGCATTTT
NA	TRBV5-1	TRBJ2-5	NA	CASSLAMGPKETQYF	TGCGCCAGCAGCTTGGCCATGGGGCCCAAAGAGACCCAGTACTTC
once	TRBV27	TRBJ1-1	NA	CASTNLGGTEAFF	TGTGCCAGCACCAATCTGGGGGGCACTGAAGCTTTCTTT
NA	TRBV20-1	TRBJ2-2	TRBD2	CSASWGGTGELFF	TGCAGTGCTAGTTGGGGGGGAACCGGGGAGCTGTTTTTT
NA	TRBV7-6	TRBJ2-1	NA	CASSPRRGGDNEQFF	TGTGCCAGCAGCCCGCGCCGGGGTGGCGACAATGAGCAGTTCTTC
NA	TRBV5-1	TRBJ2-5	TRBD2	CASSLITGGQETQYF	TGCGCCAGCAGCTTGATAACGGGGGGCCAAGAGACCCAGTACTTC
once	TRBV2	TRBJ2-7	TRBD2	CASSGQGGLSYEQYF	TGTGCCAGCAGTGGCCAGGGAGGGCTTTCCTACGAGCAGTACTTC
NA	TRBV3-1/TRBV3-2	TRBJ2-6	TRBD2	CASRGLAATGANVLTF	TGTGCCAGCAGGGGACTAGCGGCCACTGGGGCCAACGTCCTGACTTTC
NA	TRBV5-1	TRBJ1-2	TRBD1	CASRIDRDYGYTF	TGCGCCAGCAGAATTGACAGGGACTATGGCTACACCTTC
NA	TRBV7-2	TRBJ2-1	TRBD2	CASSSPGSSGGKQFF	TGTGCCAGCAGCTCACCGGGATCTAGCGGGGGGAAGCAGTTCTTC